This T cell receptor (beta chain) was sequenced during a study of cytomegalovirus exposure and HLA in healthy donors. As for the study in general: An earlier analysis identified some 110 million unique TCR beta sequences in about 179 million T cells. Regarding the study as a whole: Researchers catalogued around 150 TCR beta chains as cytomegalovirus-associated. The records held CMV serostatus as the only immune exposure information. Later on, analysis showed that most CMV-associated TCR beta chains appeared to be HLA-restricted.

PCR was performed using 60 Vbeta and 13 Jbeta primers. TCRdb's copy holds only in-frame clones and misses some; the assay was immunoSEQ multiplex PCR. Of 150,000 to 200,000 clones listed, roughly 80% are singletons. A note on this clone: Its antigen remains unidentified.

Germline V gene data show CDR1 as ENHRY and CDR2 as SYGVKD. J lost 8 bases, V lost 4 bases, and 8 bases had no gene match. CDR3 size: 16 residues. The sequenced sample consisted of PBMCs. The chain uses TRBV10-3 and TRBJ2-3; 14 positions agree with TRBD2. The receptor comes from a male donor in good health and CMV-seropositive. In DNA form, the CDR3 reads TGTGCCATCAGTGGCAGGGAGACTAGCGGGGGGGCTACGCAGTATTTT. Amino acids: CAISGRETSGGATQYF.